This passage covers 16 T cell receptor beta chains from one sample sequenced in a study of T cells in localized non-small cell lung cancer. Repertoires were generated with immunoSEQ multiplex PCR, while TCRdb's copy carries only in-frame clones and drops some. The sample records about 24,000 clones, 92% being singletons. The specimen comprised peripheral blood, sampled before any cancer treatment. These TCRs come from a man aged 35-69 years with stage III squamous cell lung carcinoma.

The chain has TRBV28 and TRBJ1-5; TRBD1 matches 7 bases. This CDR3 region has 12 residues. V lost 6 bases, J lost 13 bases, and 9 bases stayed unmatched. Germline V gene data show CDR1 as MDHEN and CDR2 as SYDVKM. The CDR3 bases are TGTGCCAGCAGCCAACCCAGGGACAGACAGCATTTT. This gives the protein CASSQPRDRQHF.

The chain joins TRBV11-3 to TRBJ2-5, with D possibly being TRBD2 (6 bases). V was shortened by 3 bases and J by 5 bases, with 13 bases between the two germline ends. Looked up from germline, CDR1 is SGHNT and CDR2 is YENEEA. CDR3 length equals 14 residues. The CDR3 here is CASSLGGGEETQYF. The DNA of the CDR3 is TGTGCCAGCAGCTTGGGGGGAGGAGAGGAGACCCAGTACTTC.

DNA of the CDR3: TGTGCCAGCAGCACTCAGGCAGGGGGGAAGGCTAATGAAAAACTGTTTTTT. This translates into CASSTQAGGKANEKLFF. The chain uses TRBV7-3 and TRBJ1-4, with 7 bases aligning to TRBD1. The V gene's germline CDR1 is SGHTA and CDR2 FQGTGA. The CDR3 runs to 17 residues. With V trimmed by 5 bases and J by 3 bases, 12 bases remained unmatched.

This clone was seen once. DNA for the CDR3: TGTGCCAGCAGCCCTCGACCTTACAATGAGCAGTTCTTC. Translated, it gives CASSPRPYNEQFF. The chain couples TRBV9 to TRBJ2-1, with D uncertain. CDR1 SGDLS and CDR2 YYNGEE come from the germline V gene. The CDR3 runs to 13 residues. V shed 4 bases and J shed 4 bases, with 9 bases lying between them.

The chain links TRBV9 to TRBJ2-1; 9 bases map to TRBD2. CDR1 and CDR2 from the germline V gene are SGDLS and YYNGEE. V lost 2 bases to trimming and J lost 8 bases; unmatched junction nucleotides: 8. CDR3 size: 15 residues. The CDR3 sequence: CASSVLAGDYDEQFF. The CDR3, as DNA: TGTGCCAGCAGCGTCTTAGCGGGAGATTACGATGAGCAGTTCTTC. The full variable domain, with the rest looked up from reference TRBV9 and TRBJ2-1, is DSGVTQTPKHLITATGQRVTLRCSPRSGDLSVYWYQQSLDQGLQFLIQYYNGEERAKGNILERFSAQQFPDLHSELNLSSLELGDSALYFCASSVLAGDYDEQFFGPGTRLTVL.

The CDR3 loop reads CASSLDRSYGYTF. CDR3 nucleotides: TGTGCCAGCAGTCTGGACAGATCCTATGGCTACACCTTC. The genes are TRBV28 and TRBJ1-2, with D possibly being TRBD1 (6 bases). The CDR3 sequence is 13 residues long. Trimming cost V 5 bases and J 4 bases, with 11 bases left between them. Germline V CDR1 and CDR2: MDHEN, SYDVKM.

CDR3 in amino acids: CASSIQGRSVTEAFF. The CDR3, as DNA: TGTGCCAGTAGTATACAGGGGAGGTCGGTCACTGAAGCTTTCTTT. The gene calls are TRBV19 and TRBJ1-1, with D perhaps matching TRBD1 (6 bases). This CDR3 has 15 residues. The V end was cut by 2 bases, the J end by 4 bases, with 14 bases between. CDR1 and CDR2 (germline): LNHDA, SQIVND (reference sequence).

This sequence joins TRBV10-3 and TRBJ1-2, with 8 bases that match TRBD1. Germline CDR1 reads ENHRY; CDR2 reads SYGVKD. Trimming removed 6 bases from V and 3 bases from J; junction bases left unmatched: 6. The CDR3 covers 14 residues. The CDR3 protein is CAISAGGAYYGYTF. The CDR3 DNA is TGTGCCATCAGCGCAGGGGGCGCGTACTATGGCTACACCTTC.

The gene calls are TRBV10-3 and TRBJ2-3; 7 bases line up with TRBD2. The germline V gene encodes CDR1 ENHRY and CDR2 SYGVKD. The trim removed 7 bases at V and 5 bases at J, leaving 9 bases unmatched. The CDR3 spans 14 residues. The DNA of the CDR3 is TGTGCCATCACCCCTAGCGGAACGGTAGATACGCAGTATTTT. The encoded protein is CAITPSGTVDTQYF.

This chain links TRBV6-5 with TRBJ2-1; D not resolved. The germline V and J ends were trimmed by 0 bases and 8 bases, with 5 bases remaining between them. CDR1 and CDR2 from the germline V gene are MNHEY and SVGAGI. The CDR3 spans 12 residues. CDR3 in amino acids: CASSYSRHEQFF. The CDR3 nucleotides read TGTGCCAGCAGTTACTCGAGGCATGAGCAGTTCTTC.

The rearrangement links TRBV7-9 to TRBJ2-1, with 7 bases fitting TRBD2. CDR3 size: 17 residues. The germline V gene has CDR1 SEHNR and CDR2 FQNEAQ (reference sequence). V dropped 5 bases and J dropped 0; count of bases not matched to a gene: 10. CDR3 in DNA: TGTGCCAGCAGCGGGAGGGTTAGGGAGAGCTCCTACAATGAGCAGTTCTTC. Translating gives CASSGRVRESSYNEQFF.

This clone was observed a few times. The chain combines TRBV5-1 with TRBJ2-3; 9 bases are shared with TRBD2. Germline trimming cut 0 bases from V and 0 bases from J; bases unmatched to any gene: 2. CDR3 size: 16 residues. Germline CDR1 SGHRS, CDR2 YFSETQ. CDR3 nucleotides: TGCGCCAGCAGCTTGGGAGCGGGGGGAAGCACAGATACGCAGTATTTT. Protein: CASSLGAGGSTDTQYF. The full variable domain, in which reference TRBV5-1 and TRBJ2-3 provide the parts outside the CDR3, is KAGVTQTPRYLIKTRGQQVTLSCSPISGHRSVSWYQQTPGQGLQFLFEYFSETQRNKGNFPGRFSGRQFSNSRSEMNVSTLELGDSALYLCASSLGAGGSTDTQYFGPGTRLTVL.

The chain uses TRBV30 and TRBJ2-7; D possibly corresponds to TRBD2 (6 bases). This CDR3 contains 16 residues. Germline lookup yields CDR1 GTSNPN and CDR2 SVGIG (reference sequence). The V and J ends lost 0 bases and 3 bases respectively, with 18 bases between them. CDR3 sequence: CAWSVGRISGGYEQYF. The CDR3 bases are TGTGCCTGGAGTGTAGGGCGAATTAGCGGCGGCTACGAGCAGTACTTC.

The chain is built from TRBV7-3 and TRBJ1-1; tentative D call: TRBD1 (5 bases). Germline assignment: CDR1 SGHTA and CDR2 FQGTGA. The CDR3 loop spans 13 amino acids. Trimming shortened V by 5 bases and J by 1 base, and 8 bases separated the two germline ends. CDR3 sequence: CASSTDRNTEAFF. The DNA of the CDR3 is TGTGCCAGCAGCACAGACAGGAACACTGAAGCTTTCTTT. Variable domain in full (rest from reference TRBV7-3 and TRBJ1-1): GAGVSQTPSNKVTEKGKYVELRCDPISGHTALYWYRQSLGQGPEFLIYFQGTGAADDSGLPNDRFFAVRPEGSVSTLKIQRTERGDSAVYLCASSTDRNTEAFFGQGTRLTVV.

The V call is TRBV19, the J call TRBJ1-5, with D unclear. The V and J ends lost 2 bases and 6 bases respectively, with 5 bases between them. The CDR3 loop spans 12 amino acids. Germline-derived CDR1 and CDR2 are LNHDA and SQIVND (reference sequence). CDR3 in amino acids: CASSIPSQPQHF. The CDR3 nucleotides are TGTGCCAGTAGTATACCTTCTCAGCCCCAGCATTTT.

The chain couples TRBV19 to TRBJ2-7; D is uncertain. This CDR3 comprises 12 residues. Looked up from germline, CDR1 is LNHDA and CDR2 is SQIVND (reference sequence). Trimming took 6 bases from V and 4 from J, leaving 10 bases between them. The CDR3 loop reads CASRNSLYEQYF. Written as DNA, the CDR3 is TGTGCCAGTAGGAACTCTCTTTACGAGCAGTACTTC.